The clone carrying this T cell receptor (beta chain) was observed at least ten times. The entry originates in a study of HIV-infected children after antiretroviral therapy interruption. The CDR3 runs to 14 residues. The germline V and J ends were trimmed by 3 bases and 2 bases, with 5 bases remaining between them. The TCR library was built from RNA with a 3' RACE protocol and unique molecular identifiers. TCRdb recomputed calls from the 3' RACE reads with MiXCR, one row per CDR3 protein. The sample contains about 15,000 distinct CDR3 sequences, 3.4% of which appear only once. Stated treatment: PENTA 11 planned treatment interruption arm or continuous ART arm.

This clonotype was obtained from a child between 2 and 17 years old with HIV. Sequenced here: CD45RA+ CD4+ T cells from PBMCs, sampled from a donor given antiretroviral therapy, either interrupted or continuous. The sample's subset: naive CD4+ CD45RA+ CD45RO- T cells. The chain joins TRBV12-3 or TRBV12-4 to TRBJ2-6; D is undetermined. CDR3 sequence: CASSFFAGANVLTF. As DNA, the CDR3 is TGTGCCAGCAGTTTTTTCGCTGGGGCCAACGTCCTGACTTTC.